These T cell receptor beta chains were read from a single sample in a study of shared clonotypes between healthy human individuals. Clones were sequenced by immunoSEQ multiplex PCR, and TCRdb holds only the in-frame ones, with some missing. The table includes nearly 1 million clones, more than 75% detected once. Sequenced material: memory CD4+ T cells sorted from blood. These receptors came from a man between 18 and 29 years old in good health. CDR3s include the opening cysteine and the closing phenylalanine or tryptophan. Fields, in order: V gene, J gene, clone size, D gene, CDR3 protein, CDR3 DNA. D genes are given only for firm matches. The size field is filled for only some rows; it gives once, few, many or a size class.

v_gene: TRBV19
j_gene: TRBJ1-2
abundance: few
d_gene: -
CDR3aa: CASGGQSYGYTF
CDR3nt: TGTGCCAGTGGTGGACAGAGCTATGGCTACACCTTC

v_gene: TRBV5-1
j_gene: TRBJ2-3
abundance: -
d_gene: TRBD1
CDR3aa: CASSLAGQGSDTQYF
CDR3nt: TGCGCCAGCAGCTTGGCCGGACAGGGGTCCGATACGCAGTATTTT

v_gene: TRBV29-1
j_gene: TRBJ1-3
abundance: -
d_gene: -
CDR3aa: CSVDGSGNTIYF
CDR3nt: TGCAGCGTTGATGGGTCTGGAAACACCATATATTTT

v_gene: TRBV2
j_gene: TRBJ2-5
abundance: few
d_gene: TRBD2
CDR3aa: CASSVRASGKETQYF
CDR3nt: TGTGCCAGCAGTGTAAGGGCTAGCGGAAAAGAGACCCAGTACTTC

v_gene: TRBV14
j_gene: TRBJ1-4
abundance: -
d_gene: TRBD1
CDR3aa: CASSLTEGQSQLGSREKLFF
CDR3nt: TGTGCCAGCAGCCTCACCGAGGGACAGAGCCAACTGGGCTCTCGAGAAAAACTGTTTTTT

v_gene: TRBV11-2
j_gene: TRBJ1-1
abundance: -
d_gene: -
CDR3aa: CASSLVGGKTEAFF
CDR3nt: TGTGCCAGCAGCTTAGTAGGAGGTAAGACTGAAGCTTTCTTT

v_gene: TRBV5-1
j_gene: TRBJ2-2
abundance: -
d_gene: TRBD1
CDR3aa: CASSPRDRTTGELFF
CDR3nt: TGCGCCAGCAGCCCCCGGGACAGAACCACCGGGGAGCTGTTTTTT

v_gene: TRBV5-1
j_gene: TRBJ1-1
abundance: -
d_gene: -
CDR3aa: CASSPGEGRVTEAFF
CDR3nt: TGCGCCAGCAGCCCAGGAGAGGGGAGGGTCACTGAAGCTTTCTTT

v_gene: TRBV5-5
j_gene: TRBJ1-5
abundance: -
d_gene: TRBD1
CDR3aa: CASRAGTDPQPQHF
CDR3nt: TGTGCCAGCAGAGCCGGGACAGACCCTCAGCCCCAGCATTTT

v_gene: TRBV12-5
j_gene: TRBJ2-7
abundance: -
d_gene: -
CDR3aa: CASGEGHRSYEQYF
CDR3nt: TGTGCTAGTGGTGAGGGACACCGCTCCTACGAGCAGTACTTC